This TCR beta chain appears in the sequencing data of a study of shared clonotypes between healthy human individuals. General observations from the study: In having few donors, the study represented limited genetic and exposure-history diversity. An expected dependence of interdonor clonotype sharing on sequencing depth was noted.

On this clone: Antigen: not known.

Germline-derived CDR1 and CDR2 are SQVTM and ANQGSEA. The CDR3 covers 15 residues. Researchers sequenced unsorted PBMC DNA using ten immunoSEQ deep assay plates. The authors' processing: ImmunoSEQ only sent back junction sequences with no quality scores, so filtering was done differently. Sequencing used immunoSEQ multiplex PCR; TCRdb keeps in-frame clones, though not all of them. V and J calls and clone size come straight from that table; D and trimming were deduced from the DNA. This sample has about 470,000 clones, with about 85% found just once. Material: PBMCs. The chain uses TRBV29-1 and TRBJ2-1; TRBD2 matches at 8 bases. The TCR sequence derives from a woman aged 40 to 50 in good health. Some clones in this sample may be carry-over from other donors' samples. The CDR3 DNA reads TGCAGTCATGCGGGGAGCGGGGGACTACGGAATGAGCAGTTCTTC. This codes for CSHAGSGGLRNEQFF.